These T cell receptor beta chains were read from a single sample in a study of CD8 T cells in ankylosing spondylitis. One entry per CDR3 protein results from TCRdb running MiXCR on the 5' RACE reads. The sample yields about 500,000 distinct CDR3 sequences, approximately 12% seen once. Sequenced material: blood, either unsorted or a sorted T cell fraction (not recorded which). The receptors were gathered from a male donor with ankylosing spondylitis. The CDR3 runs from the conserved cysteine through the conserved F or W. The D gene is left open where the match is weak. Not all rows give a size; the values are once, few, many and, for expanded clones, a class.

CDR3 protein: CASSPPNRGSEAFF; CDR3 DNA: TGTGCCAGCAGCCCACCCAACAGGGGTAGTGAAGCTTTCTTT; V gene: TRBV7-8; CDR3 length: 14; D gene: TRBD1; J gene: TRBJ1-1; clone size: -
CDR3 protein: CASSLDLAGVNTDTQYF; CDR3 DNA: TGTGCCAGCAGTTTAGATCTAGCGGGAGTCAACACAGATACGCAGTATTTT; V gene: TRBV12-3/TRBV12-4; CDR3 length: 17; D gene: TRBD2; J gene: TRBJ2-3; clone size: few
CDR3 protein: CSARGLSGLYGYTF; CDR3 DNA: TGCAGTGCTAGAGGGCTTTCGGGCCTCTATGGCTACACCTTC; V gene: TRBV20-1; CDR3 length: 14; D gene: -; J gene: TRBJ1-2; clone size: -
CDR3 protein: CASSSLGGERDEQFF; CDR3 DNA: TGTGCCAGCAGTTCTCTGGGGGGGGAGCGGGATGAGCAGTTCTTC; V gene: TRBV12-3/TRBV12-4; CDR3 length: 15; D gene: TRBD2; J gene: TRBJ2-1; clone size: -
CDR3 protein: CASSSDGLNEKLFF; CDR3 DNA: TGCGCCAGCAGCTCGGACGGACTTAATGAAAAACTGTTTTTT; V gene: TRBV5-1; CDR3 length: 14; D gene: -; J gene: TRBJ1-4; clone size: few
CDR3 protein: CSARDLGGRGSYNEQFF; CDR3 DNA: TGCAGTGCTAGAGATCTTGGGGGGAGGGGCTCCTACAATGAGCAGTTCTTC; V gene: TRBV20-1; CDR3 length: 17; D gene: TRBD2; J gene: TRBJ2-1; clone size: -
CDR3 protein: CASSPPLSIAAGFDNEQFF; CDR3 DNA: TGTGCCAGCAGTCCCCCGCTGAGTATAGCGGCAGGGTTTGACAATGAGCAGTTCTTC; V gene: TRBV12-3/TRBV12-4; CDR3 length: 19; D gene: -; J gene: TRBJ2-1; clone size: -
CDR3 protein: CATKAGSYEQYF; CDR3 DNA: TGTGCCACTAAAGCCGGCTCCTACGAGCAGTACTTC; V gene: TRBV6-1; CDR3 length: 12; D gene: -; J gene: TRBJ2-7; clone size: -
CDR3 protein: CASSYSSAIRLAGGNEQFF; CDR3 DNA: TGTGCCAGCAGTTACTCGAGCGCTATAAGACTAGCGGGAGGGAACGAGCAGTTCTTC; V gene: TRBV6-5; CDR3 length: 19; D gene: TRBD2; J gene: TRBJ2-1; clone size: -
CDR3 protein: CASSPSGQGTYEQYF; CDR3 DNA: TGCGCCAGCAGCCCATCGGGACAGGGGACCTACGAGCAGTACTTC; V gene: TRBV5-1; CDR3 length: 15; D gene: TRBD1; J gene: TRBJ2-7; clone size: -
CDR3 protein: CASSPTGASGTGELFF; CDR3 DNA: TGTGCCAGCAGCCCGACGGGCGCCTCCGGCACCGGGGAGCTGTTTTTT; V gene: TRBV3-1; CDR3 length: 16; D gene: -; J gene: TRBJ2-2; clone size: few
CDR3 protein: CASSDASGEGETQYF; CDR3 DNA: TGTGCCAGCAGTGACGCCAGTGGGGAGGGAGAGACCCAGTACTTC; V gene: TRBV12-3/TRBV12-4; CDR3 length: 15; D gene: TRBD2; J gene: TRBJ2-5; clone size: -
CDR3 protein: CASNRGGIYEQYF; CDR3 DNA: TGTGCCAGCAACCGCGGGGGCATCTACGAGCAGTACTTC; V gene: TRBV6-2/TRBV6-3; CDR3 length: 13; D gene: -; J gene: TRBJ2-7; clone size: many
CDR3 protein: CASRGQEADTQYF; CDR3 DNA: TGTGCCAGCAGGGGGCAGGAGGCAGATACGCAGTATTTT; V gene: TRBV12-3/TRBV12-4; CDR3 length: 13; D gene: -; J gene: TRBJ2-3; clone size: few
CDR3 protein: CASSPQGEGATGELFF; CDR3 DNA: TGTGCCAGCAGCCCCCAGGGGGAGGGTGCCACCGGGGAGCTGTTTTTT; V gene: TRBV7-6; CDR3 length: 16; D gene: -; J gene: TRBJ2-2; clone size: few
CDR3 protein: CASSLSERETQYF; CDR3 DNA: TGTGCCAGCAGCTTATCTGAGAGGGAGACCCAGTACTTC; V gene: TRBV7-2; CDR3 length: 13; D gene: -; J gene: TRBJ2-5; clone size: -
CDR3 protein: CASSLGGGGRDTQYF; CDR3 DNA: TGTGCCAGCAGTTTAGGCGGAGGGGGCCGGGATACGCAGTATTTT; V gene: TRBV28; CDR3 length: 15; D gene: -; J gene: TRBJ2-3; clone size: -
CDR3 protein: CSARGLAVANTGELFF; CDR3 DNA: TGCAGTGCCCGGGGACTAGCGGTTGCGAACACCGGGGAGCTGTTTTTT; V gene: TRBV20-1; CDR3 length: 16; D gene: TRBD2; J gene: TRBJ2-2; clone size: -
CDR3 protein: CSVTRGIGSYNEQFF; CDR3 DNA: TGCAGTGTGACCCGCGGTATAGGCTCCTACAATGAGCAGTTCTTC; V gene: TRBV20-1; CDR3 length: 15; D gene: -; J gene: TRBJ2-1; clone size: -
CDR3 protein: CASTGDRGFSQPQHF; CDR3 DNA: TGTGCCAGCACTGGGGACAGGGGGTTTAGTCAGCCCCAGCATTTT; V gene: TRBV6-1; CDR3 length: 15; D gene: TRBD1; J gene: TRBJ1-5; clone size: few
CDR3 protein: CASKLWGSIHEQYF; CDR3 DNA: TGTGCCAGCAAACTTTGGGGTAGTATCCACGAGCAGTACTTC; V gene: TRBV7-2; CDR3 length: 14; D gene: -; J gene: TRBJ2-7; clone size: few
CDR3 protein: CASSERRDSDFSGANVLTF; CDR3 DNA: TGTGCCAGCAGTGAACGCCGGGACAGCGACTTCTCTGGGGCCAACGTCCTGACTTTC; V gene: TRBV2; CDR3 length: 19; D gene: TRBD1; J gene: TRBJ2-6; clone size: -
CDR3 protein: CASSPLGALSNTDTQYF; CDR3 DNA: TGTGCCAGCAGCCCGCTTGGGGCCCTAAGCAACACAGATACGCAGTATTTT; V gene: TRBV7-8; CDR3 length: 17; D gene: -; J gene: TRBJ2-3; clone size: -
CDR3 protein: CASTGRTGEMNTIYF; CDR3 DNA: TGTGCCAGCACCGGGCGCACAGGAGAGATGAACACCATATATTTT; V gene: TRBV3-1; CDR3 length: 15; D gene: -; J gene: TRBJ1-3; clone size: many
CDR3 protein: CASSRQTGITGELFF; CDR3 DNA: TGTGCCAGCAGCCGTCAGACAGGGATCACCGGGGAGCTGTTTTTT; V gene: TRBV3-1; CDR3 length: 15; D gene: TRBD1; J gene: TRBJ2-2; clone size: -
CDR3 protein: CASSHGGTEAFF; CDR3 DNA: TGTGCCAGCTCCCACGGGGGCACTGAAGCTTTCTTT; V gene: TRBV18; CDR3 length: 12; D gene: -; J gene: TRBJ1-1; clone size: few
CDR3 protein: CAWSRNNSPLHF; CDR3 DNA: TGTGCCTGGAGCAGAAATAATTCACCCCTCCACTTT; V gene: TRBV30; CDR3 length: 12; D gene: -; J gene: TRBJ1-6; clone size: -
CDR3 protein: CASSPRGFEQFF; CDR3 DNA: TGCGCCAGCAGCCCAAGGGGGTTTGAGCAGTTCTTC; V gene: TRBV5-1; CDR3 length: 12; D gene: -; J gene: TRBJ2-1; clone size: few
CDR3 protein: CASSSTGSGGDTQYF; CDR3 DNA: TGTGCCAGCAGCTCGACAGGGTCGGGTGGCGATACGCAGTATTTT; V gene: TRBV7-2; CDR3 length: 15; D gene: TRBD1; J gene: TRBJ2-3; clone size: -
CDR3 protein: CASTSWWGGTASEETQYF; CDR3 DNA: TGTGCCAGCACTTCATGGTGGGGGGGGACAGCGTCGGAGGAGACCCAGTACTTC; V gene: TRBV12-3/TRBV12-4; CDR3 length: 18; D gene: -; J gene: TRBJ2-5; clone size: few
CDR3 protein: CASSQVSGQSLSQHF; CDR3 DNA: TGCGCCAGCAGCCAAGTGTCGGGACAGTCTCTTTCCCAGCATTTT; V gene: TRBV4-1; CDR3 length: 15; D gene: TRBD1; J gene: TRBJ1-5; clone size: few
CDR3 protein: CASSLTVNYEQYF; CDR3 DNA: TGTGCCAGCAGTCTGACAGTTAACTACGAGCAGTACTTC; V gene: TRBV27; CDR3 length: 13; D gene: -; J gene: TRBJ2-7; clone size: -
CDR3 protein: CASIGPRTDTQYF; CDR3 DNA: TGTGCCAGCATTGGACCTCGCACAGATACGCAGTATTTT; V gene: TRBV25-1; CDR3 length: 13; D gene: -; J gene: TRBJ2-3; clone size: few
CDR3 protein: CASSYRAATQYF; CDR3 DNA: TGTGCCAGCAGTTACCGAGCGGCGACCCAGTACTTC; V gene: TRBV6-2/TRBV6-3; CDR3 length: 12; D gene: -; J gene: TRBJ2-5; clone size: -
CDR3 protein: CASSSASGRKNNEQFF; CDR3 DNA: TGTGCCAGCAGCTCCGCTAGCGGGAGGAAAAACAATGAGCAGTTCTTC; V gene: TRBV7-2; CDR3 length: 16; D gene: TRBD2; J gene: TRBJ2-1; clone size: many
CDR3 protein: CASSLVGGTSGNTIYF; CDR3 DNA: TGCGCCAGCAGCTTGGTAGGGGGTACCTCTGGAAACACCATATATTTT; V gene: TRBV5-1; CDR3 length: 16; D gene: -; J gene: TRBJ1-3; clone size: -
CDR3 protein: CASSRDGPYTGELFF; CDR3 DNA: TGTGCCAGCAGTCGTGACGGACCTTACACCGGGGAGCTGTTTTTT; V gene: TRBV12-3/TRBV12-4; CDR3 length: 15; D gene: -; J gene: TRBJ2-2; clone size: -